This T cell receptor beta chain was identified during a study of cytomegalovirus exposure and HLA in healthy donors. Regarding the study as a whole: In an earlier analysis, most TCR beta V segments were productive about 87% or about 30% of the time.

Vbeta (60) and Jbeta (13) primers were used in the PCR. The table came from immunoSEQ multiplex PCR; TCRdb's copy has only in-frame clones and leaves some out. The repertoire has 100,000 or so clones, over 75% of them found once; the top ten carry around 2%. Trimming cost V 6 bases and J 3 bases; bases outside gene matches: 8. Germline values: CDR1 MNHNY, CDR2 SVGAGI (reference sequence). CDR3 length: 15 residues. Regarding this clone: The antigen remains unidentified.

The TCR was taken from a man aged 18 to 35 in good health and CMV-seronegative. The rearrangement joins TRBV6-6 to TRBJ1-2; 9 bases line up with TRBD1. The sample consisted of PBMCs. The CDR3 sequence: CASRPNRGRDYGYTF. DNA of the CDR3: TGTGCCAGCAGGCCTAACAGGGGGCGAGACTATGGCTACACCTTC.